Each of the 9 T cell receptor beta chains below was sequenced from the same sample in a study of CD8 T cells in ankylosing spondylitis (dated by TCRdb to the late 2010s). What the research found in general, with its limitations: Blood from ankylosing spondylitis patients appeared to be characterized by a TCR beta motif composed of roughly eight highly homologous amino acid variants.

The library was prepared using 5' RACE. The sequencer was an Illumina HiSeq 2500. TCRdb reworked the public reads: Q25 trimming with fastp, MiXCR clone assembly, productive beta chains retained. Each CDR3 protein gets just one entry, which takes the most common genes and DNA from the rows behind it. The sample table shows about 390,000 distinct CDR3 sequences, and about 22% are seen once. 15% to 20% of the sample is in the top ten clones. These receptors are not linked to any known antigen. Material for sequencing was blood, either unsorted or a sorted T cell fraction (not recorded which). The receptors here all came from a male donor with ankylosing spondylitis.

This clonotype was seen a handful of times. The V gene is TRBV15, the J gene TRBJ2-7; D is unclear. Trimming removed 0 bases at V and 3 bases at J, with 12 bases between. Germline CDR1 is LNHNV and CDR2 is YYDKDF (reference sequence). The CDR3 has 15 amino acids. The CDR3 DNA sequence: TGTGCCACCAGCAGAGATCCCAGCCCGGGCTACGAGCAGTACTTC. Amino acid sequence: CATSRDPSPGYEQYF.

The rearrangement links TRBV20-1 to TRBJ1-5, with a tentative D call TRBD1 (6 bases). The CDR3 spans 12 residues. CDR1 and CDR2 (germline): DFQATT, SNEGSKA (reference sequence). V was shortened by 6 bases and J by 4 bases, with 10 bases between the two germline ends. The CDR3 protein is CSAGTQNQPQHF. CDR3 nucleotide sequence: TGCAGTGCCGGGACACAGAATCAGCCCCAGCATTTT.

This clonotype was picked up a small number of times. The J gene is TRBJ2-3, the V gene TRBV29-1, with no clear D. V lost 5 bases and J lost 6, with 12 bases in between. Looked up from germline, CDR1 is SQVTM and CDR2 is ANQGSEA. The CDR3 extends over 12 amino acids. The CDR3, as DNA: TGCAGCGTTACCAACAGAGGCGATACGCAGTATTTT. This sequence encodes CSVTNRGDTQYF.

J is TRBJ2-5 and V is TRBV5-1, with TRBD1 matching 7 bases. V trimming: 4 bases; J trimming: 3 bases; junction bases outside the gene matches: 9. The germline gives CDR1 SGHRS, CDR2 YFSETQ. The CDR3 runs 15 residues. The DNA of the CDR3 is TGCGCCAGCAGCACTACGGACAGGTTGAAAGAGACCCAGTACTTC. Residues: CASSTTDRLKETQYF.

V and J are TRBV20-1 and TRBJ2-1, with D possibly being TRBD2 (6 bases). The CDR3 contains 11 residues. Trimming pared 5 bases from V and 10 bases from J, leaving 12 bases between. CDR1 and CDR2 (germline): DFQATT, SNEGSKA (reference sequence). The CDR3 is CSAYRREEQFF. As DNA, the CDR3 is TGCAGTGCTTACAGGAGGGAAGAGCAGTTCTTC.

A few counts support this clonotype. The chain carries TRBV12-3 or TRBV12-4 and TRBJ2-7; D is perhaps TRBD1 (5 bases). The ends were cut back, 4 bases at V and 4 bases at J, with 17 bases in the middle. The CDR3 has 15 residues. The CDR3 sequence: CASSYWTFSGYEQYF. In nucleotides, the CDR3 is TGTGCCAGCAGTTACTGGACATTCTCCGGGTACGAGCAGTACTTC.

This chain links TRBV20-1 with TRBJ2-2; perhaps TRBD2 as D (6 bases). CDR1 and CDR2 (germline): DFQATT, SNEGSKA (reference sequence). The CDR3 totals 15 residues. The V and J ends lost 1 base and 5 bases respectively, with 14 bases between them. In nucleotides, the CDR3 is TGCAGTGCTAGAGTGGGGGGAGAGCGTACCGGGGAGCTGTTTTTT. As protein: CSARVGGERTGELFF.

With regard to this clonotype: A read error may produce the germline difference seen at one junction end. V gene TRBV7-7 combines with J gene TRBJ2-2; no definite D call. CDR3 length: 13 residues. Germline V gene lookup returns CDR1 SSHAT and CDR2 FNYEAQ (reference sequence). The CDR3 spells CASSPQLGGELFF. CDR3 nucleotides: TGTGCTAGCAGCCCCCAACTCGGCGGGGAGCTGTTTTTT.

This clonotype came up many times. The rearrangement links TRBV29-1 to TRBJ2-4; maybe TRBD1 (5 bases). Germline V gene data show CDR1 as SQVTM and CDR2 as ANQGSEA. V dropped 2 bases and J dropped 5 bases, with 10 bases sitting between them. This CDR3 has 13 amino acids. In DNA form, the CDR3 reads TGCAGCGTTGAACCGGGCAGGGAAAACATTCAGTACTTC. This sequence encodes CSVEPGRENIQYF.